This TCR beta chain was captured by sequencing in a study of T cells in Graves' hyperthyroidism and ophthalmopathy. The CDR3 loop spans 15 amino acids. V lost 7 bases, J lost 1 base, and 16 bases lay in between. Germline V lookup: CDR1 SGHRS, CDR2 YFSETQ. About this clonotype: A much larger clone differs by one base, so this may be a read error. As the CDR3 is not closed by the conserved phenylalanine or tryptophan, this likely results from a read error.

Amplification of TCR beta CDR3 regions was performed using RNA transcripts as template. The HTBI primer set drove a first-round RT-PCR of the TCR CDR3. TCRdb passed the multiplex PCR reads through MiXCR, listing each CDR3 protein once. The sample consists of fewer than 650,000 distinct CDR3 sequences, over 11% of them appearing once. The receptor comes from a woman in her twenties or thirties with Graves' hyperthyroidism that later progressed to Graves' ophthalmopathy. The source material was blood. This chain connects TRBV5-1 to TRBJ2-3; D may be TRBD1 (6 bases). In nucleotides, the CDR3 is TGCGCCAGCTCCTCCCAGGGGAGAGGCACAGATACGCAGTATTCT. Amino acid sequence: CASSSQGRGTDTQYS.